Listed below are T cell receptor beta chains from one sample, sequenced in a study of blood T cell repertoires in COVID-19. Produced via immunoSEQ multiplex PCR; TCRdb's table is partial and in-frame only. The sample comprises a few hundred thousand clones, 88% of which are singletons, and approximately 0.93% rests with the top ten. The sample comprised PBMCs or T cells enriched from blood (not recorded which). These TCRs come from a woman in her 30s who had been exposed to COVID-19. The CDR3 runs from the conserved cysteine through the conserved F or W. A D gene is named only where the DNA matches it firmly. Clone size appears in some rows only: once, few, many, or a class for an expanded clone.

>-|-|TRBV7-2|TRBJ2-2|14
TGTGCCAGCAGCTTATTAGCGAACACCGGGGAGCTGTTTTTT
CASSLLANTGELFF
>-|-|TRBV5-1|TRBJ2-2|15
TGCGCCAGCAGCTTGGCCGCACTGAACACCGGGGAGCTGTTTTTT
CASSLAALNTGELFF
>-|TRBD2|TRBV5-8|TRBJ2-1|17
TGTGCCAGCAGCTTGGAACCTAGCGGAGGATTCTACAATGAGCAGTTCTTC
CASSLEPSGGFYNEQFF
>-|-|TRBV2|TRBJ1-4|12
TGTGCCAGCAAGAGGCTTGGTGAAAAACTGTTTTTT
CASKRLGEKLFF
>-|TRBD2|TRBV6-2/TRBV6-3|TRBJ2-2|18
TGTGCCAGCAGTAGGACTAGCGGGAGGGCCCAGAACACCGGGGAGCTGTTTTTT
CASSRTSGRAQNTGELFF
>once|-|TRBV10-2|TRBJ1-6|15
TGCGCCAGCAGTGAGCAGGGTGTTCAAAATTCACCCCTCCACTTT
CASSEQGVQNSPLHF
>-|TRBD2|TRBV4-2|TRBJ2-3|17
TGTGCCAGCAGCCCCCCCTGGGGGGGTACTAGCACAGATACGCAGTATTTT
CASSPPWGGTSTDTQYF
>-|TRBD2|TRBV4-2|TRBJ2-1|16
TGTGCCAGCAGCCAAGATCGGCTAGCGGGAGGCGGGGGGCAGTTCTTC
CASSQDRLAGGGGQFF
>-|-|TRBV10-1|TRBJ2-2|14
TGCGCCAGCAGTGGGGCGGGACACACCGGGGAGCTGTTTTTT
CASSGAGHTGELFF
>-|-|TRBV30|TRBJ1-5|12
TGTGCCTGGAGTGTAAGGGGCCAGCCCCAGCATTTT
CAWSVRGQPQHF
>-|TRBD1|TRBV12-5|TRBJ1-1|12
TGTGCTAGTGGTTGGACAGGCCCGGAAGCTTTCTTT
CASGWTGPEAFF
>-|TRBD2|TRBV24-1|TRBJ2-1|15
TGTGCCACCAGTGGCCTAGCGGAGGTCTACAATGAGCAGTTCTTC
CATSGLAEVYNEQFF
>-|TRBD1|TRBV27|TRBJ2-7|17
TGTGCCAGCAGTTCCCCTTACTCCTGGACAGGGGGCTACGAGCAGTACTTC
CASSSPYSWTGGYEQYF
>-|-|TRBV28|TRBJ1-4|14
TGTGCCAGCAGTTTGGGGGGTAGGGATGAAAAACTGTTTTTT
CASSLGGRDEKLFF
>-|TRBD2|TRBV7-3|TRBJ2-1|16
TGTGCCAGCAGCTTAGCTGAGCTAGCGGGGGGGAATGAGCAGTTCTTC
CASSLAELAGGNEQFF
>-|TRBD2|TRBV27|TRBJ2-7|16
TGTGCCAGCAGGGTAAAGCGGGACCGCCGCTCCTACGAGCAGTACTTC
CASRVKRDRRSYEQYF
>-|-|TRBV5-1|TRBJ2-5|14
TGCGCCAGCAGCCTCCAGGGTCCCCAAGAGACCCAGTACTTC
CASSLQGPQETQYF
>-|TRBD1|TRBV6-1|TRBJ1-2|16
TGTGCCAGCAGTGAAGCGGGGCAGGGGGCAGGGTATGGCTACACCTTC
CASSEAGQGAGYGYTF
>-|TRBD1|TRBV19|TRBJ2-7|20
TGTGCCAGTAGCGGAACTAGATCGATGGGCACTGGGACAGAGCCGTACGAGCAGTACTTC
CASSGTRSMGTGTEPYEQYF
>-|-|TRBV2|TRBJ2-1|15
TGTGCCAGCAGTGAACTAGCTGGCGCCTACAATGAGCAGTTCTTC
CASSELAGAYNEQFF
>-|TRBD1|TRBV5-3|TRBJ1-5|17
TGTGCCAGAAGCTTGGGCCCCCGACAGGGCAACAATCAGCCCCAGCATTTT
CARSLGPRQGNNQPQHF
>-|TRBD1|TRBV11-3|TRBJ2-1|16
TGTGCCAGCAGCTTAGATTTCGGGACAGGGGTGGATGAGCAGTTCTTC
CASSLDFGTGVDEQFF
>-|-|TRBV30|TRBJ2-1|12
TGTGCCTGGAGTGTACGGCCAGGGGAGCAGTTCTTC
CAWSVRPGEQFF
>-|TRBD1|TRBV27|TRBJ1-2|15
TGTGCCAGCAGGGAGACAGGGGGCGGAACCTATGGCTACACCTTC
CASRETGGGTYGYTF
>-|TRBD2|TRBV9|TRBJ2-5|18
TGTGCCAGCAGCCGTAGTACGACTAGCGGAACCCATGAGGAGACCCAGTACTTC
CASSRSTTSGTHEETQYF
>few|TRBD2|TRBV10-2|TRBJ2-1|14
TGCGCCAGCACCGGGACTAGCGATTACAATGAGCAGTTCTTC
CASTGTSDYNEQFF
>-|-|TRBV24-1|TRBJ2-1|13
TGTGCCACCAGTGGCCAGTCCCCGCATGAGCAGTTCTTC
CATSGQSPHEQFF
>-|TRBD2|TRBV13|TRBJ2-7|16
TGTGCCAGCAGCCCCCCGACTAGCGGGAGGCTTGGCAAGCAGTACTTC
CASSPPTSGRLGKQYF
>-|TRBD2|TRBV18|TRBJ2-2|15
TGTGCCAGCTCACGGACTAGCGAGAACACCGGGGAGCTGTTTTTT
CASSRTSENTGELFF
>once|-|TRBV19|TRBJ1-5|15
TGTGCCAGTAGTTGGGCAGGGGCCCCTAATCAGCCCCAGCATTTT
CASSWAGAPNQPQHF
>few|TRBD1|TRBV7-2|TRBJ1-2|15
TGTGCCAGCAGTACAGGGGGCGCTTCTGGAGGCGGCTACACCTTC
CASSTGGASGGGYTF
>-|TRBD2|TRBV28|TRBJ2-2|15
TGTGCCAGCAGTTCTAGCGGGAGACGAACCGGGGAGCTGTTTTTT
CASSSSGRRTGELFF
>-|TRBD2|TRBV14|TRBJ2-3|18
TGTGCCAGCAGCCAAGAAGCTCCGAGCGGGGCACCCCCAGATACGCAGTATTTT
CASSQEAPSGAPPDTQYF
>-|TRBD2|TRBV2|TRBJ2-5|16
TGTGCCAGCAGTCGGACTAGCCAAGTTCTTCAAGAGACCCAGTACTTC
CASSRTSQVLQETQYF
>-|-|TRBV6-4|TRBJ1-4|15
TGTGCCAGCAGTGACTCTGGGGGGGGTAATGAAAAACTGTTTTTT
CASSDSGGGNEKLFF
>-|TRBD2|TRBV3-1/TRBV3-2|TRBJ2-2|17
TGTGCCAGCAGCCAAGTTCGGGAGGCCCTCAACACCGGGGAGCTGTTTTTT
CASSQVREALNTGELFF
>-|-|TRBV12-3/TRBV12-4|TRBJ1-1|13
TGTGCCAGCAGTCAAGACCGACACCCCGAAGCTTTCTTT
CASSQDRHPEAFF
>-|-|TRBV10-2|TRBJ1-1|13
TGCGCCAGCAGTGAGGGGCGGAACACTGAAGCTTTCTTT
CASSEGRNTEAFF
>-|TRBD2|TRBV29-1|TRBJ2-1|12
TGCAGCGTTGTGGTGTGGGAGGGTCTGCAGTTCTTC
CSVVVWEGLQFF
>-|TRBD1|TRBV3-1/TRBV3-2|TRBJ2-1|15
TGTGCCAGCAGCCAAGTCCGGACAGGGGGCAATGAGCAGTTCTTC
CASSQVRTGGNEQFF
>-|TRBD2|TRBV7-6|TRBJ2-2|15
TGTGCCAGCAGCTTTTCTAGCGGACCCACCGGGGAGCTGTTTTTT
CASSFSSGPTGELFF
>-|TRBD2|TRBV28|TRBJ2-2|18
TGTGCCATCCGGGTCTCGGCTAGCGGGAGTGGTGGGTCCGGGGAGCTGTTTTTT
CAIRVSASGSGGSGELFF
>-|TRBD2|TRBV27|TRBJ2-2|14
TGTGCCAGCAGTTTTCTAGCGGTTCCCGGGGAGCTGTTTTTT
CASSFLAVPGELFF
>-|-|TRBV9|TRBJ2-7|15
TGTGCCAGCAGCGTAGAGGAGGGAGTACCCTACGAGCAGTACTTC
CASSVEEGVPYEQYF
>once|TRBD1|TRBV5-1|TRBJ1-4|18
TGCGCCAGCAGCTCCCCCGGGACAGGGGGCGCAACTAATGAAAAACTGTTTTTT
CASSSPGTGGATNEKLFF
>-|-|TRBV28|TRBJ1-4|11
TGTGCCAGCAGACAACTCAAGGGGCTGTTTTTT
CASRQLKGLFF
>-|-|TRBV7-9|TRBJ2-5|13
TGTGCCAGCAGTTGGGGGGTCCAAGAGACCCAGTACTTC
CASSWGVQETQYF
>-|-|TRBV5-4|TRBJ1-3|14
TGTGCCAGCAGTAGGGACACCTTCGGGGACACCATATATTTT
CASSRDTFGDTIYF
>-|TRBD2|TRBV10-1|TRBJ2-3|14
TGCGCCAGCAGTGAATTTGCGGGAGATGGTACGCAGTATTTT
CASSEFAGDGTQYF
>-|-|TRBV7-9|TRBJ2-1|12
TGTGCCAGCAGCCTGGAACTAGGACCGAGTTTCTTC
CASSLELGPSFF
>-|TRBD2|TRBV7-3|TRBJ2-1|17
TGTGCCAGCAGCTTACTGGCTAGCGGGAGCTCCTACAATGAGCAGTTCTTC
CASSLLASGSSYNEQFF
>-|-|TRBV10-3|TRBJ2-1|14
TGTGCCATCAGTGAGATTAAACCGGAGGGTGAGCAGTTCTTC
CAISEIKPEGEQFF
>-|TRBD2|TRBV12-3/TRBV12-4|TRBJ2-1|13
TGTGCCAGCAGTTTACTAGCGGGAACTGAGCAGTTCTTC
CASSLLAGTEQFF
>-|-|TRBV27|TRBJ2-4|17
TGTGCCAGCAGTCCATTTGCGGGAAGGATAGCCAAAAACATTCAGTACTTC
CASSPFAGRIAKNIQYF
>once|-|TRBV28|TRBJ2-1|13
TGTGCCAGCAGTTTCCGTCTCTACAATGAGCAGTTCTTC
CASSFRLYNEQFF
>-|-|TRBV11-3|TRBJ2-1|14
TGTGCCAGCAGCCCCCGGTCGACCTACAATGAGCAGTTCTTC
CASSPRSTYNEQFF
>-|TRBD1|TRBV11-2|TRBJ1-2|14
TGTGCCAGCAGCTTAGCGGACAGGAGTCGTGGCTACACCTTC
CASSLADRSRGYTF
>-|-|TRBV27|TRBJ1-1|15
TGTGCCAGCAGTTTGTCATCAGGGGATGGGACTGAAGCTTTCTTT
CASSLSSGDGTEAFF